The next 32 T cell receptor beta chains were all read from a single sample in a study of T cells in women clearing cervical HPV infection. TCRdb's copy holds only in-frame clones and misses some; the assay was immunoSEQ multiplex PCR. In total, the table holds roughly 22,000 clones. What was sequenced was blood buffy coat. The receptors were gathered from a woman aged 18 to 75 with a cervical HPV16 infection that either progressed to CIN3+ or cleared (not recorded which).

To note about this clone: An end of the junction differs from the germline gene, which may be a read error. The CDR3 end is not reached by the read, which stops 3 residues before it; the germline J gene fills it in. The chain recombines TRBV7-9 with TRBJ1-2, with a possible D match to TRBD1 (5 bases). Germline loops: CDR1 SEHNR, CDR2 FQNEAQ (reference sequence). The CDR3 sequence is 14 residues long. The sequenced part of the CDR3 DNA is TGTTCCAGCAGCTCCCACCAGGGTTCCTACGAC. Protein product: CSSSSHQGSYD. The entire CDR3 reads CSSSSHQGSYDYTF.

A remark on this clone: The read terminates 3 residues ahead of where the CDR3 ends, so the germline J gene completes it. The gene calls are TRBV19 and TRBJ2-1, with TRBD1 matching 9 bases. V shed 9 bases and J 6 bases; nucleotides not matched to a gene: 15. This CDR3 has 16 amino acids. CDR1 LNHDA and CDR2 SQIVND come from the germline V gene (reference sequence). The sequenced CDR3 bases are TGTGCCAGCAGTCTTACTACCGGGACAGGGTCCAATGAG. Amino acid sequence: CASSLTTGTGSNE. The whole CDR3 is CASSLTTGTGSNEQFF.

A note on this clone: The CDR3 is cut off 3 residues early in the read; its end comes from the germline J gene. V gene TRBV12-3 or TRBV12-4 combines with J gene TRBJ1-1, with D possibly being TRBD1 (6 bases). V was trimmed by 8 bases and J by 2 bases, leaving 15 bases between them. CDR3 length equals 14 residues. The covered CDR3 bases are TGTGCCAGCCGCCCGGGGGGCGGAAACACTGAA. It translates to CASRPGGGNTE. The complete CDR3 protein is CASRPGGGNTEAFF.

In the case of this clone: The read comes to an end 3 residues before the CDR3 does, leaving the germline J gene to fill in the end. The rearrangement joins TRBV5-1 to TRBJ1-4, with a possible D match to TRBD1 (5 bases). This CDR3 contains 15 residues. V shed 0 bases and J shed 8 bases, with 14 bases lying between them. Germline V CDR1 and CDR2: SGHRS, YFSETQ. This CDR3 reads CASSLGQGSREKLFF. The covered CDR3 bases are TGCGCCAGCAGCTTGGGTCAGGGATCCAGGGAAAAA.

The covered CDR3 bases are TGTGCCAGCAGCCCCCGCTCTGGGGCCAACGTG. Its protein product is CASSPRSGANV. The CDR3 as a whole reads CASSPRSGANVLFF. The rearrangement uses TRBV7-2 and TRBJ2-2, with D possibly being TRBD1 (5 bases). The sequenced fragment ends 3 residues before the CDR3 boundary, so the rest is inferred from the germline J gene. The CDR3 has 14 residues. Germline CDR1 reads SGHTA; CDR2 reads FQGNSA.

On this clone: The CDR3 end falls 3 residues outside the read, so it is completed with the germline J gene. V usage is TRBV2 and J usage is TRBJ2-3, with D maybe TRBD2 (5 bases). Per the germline V gene, CDR1 is SNHLY and CDR2 is FYNNEI. The CDR3 extends over 13 amino acids. CDR3 amino acids: CASKVDWQETQYF. The part of the CDR3 DNA that was read is TGTGCCAGCAAGGTGGACTGGCAAGAGACG.

Of note for this clone: Read coverage stops 3 residues before the CDR3 terminus; the germline J gene supplies the remainder. The chain uses TRBV6-4 and TRBJ2-2; D possibly corresponds to TRBD1 (5 bases). Germline CDR1 reads MRHNA; CDR2 reads SNTAGT. The CDR3 is made up of 14 amino acids. The DNA read from the CDR3 is TGTGCCAGCAGTGAGGGTTCTGGGGCCAACGTG. Translated: CASSEGSGANV. The whole CDR3 protein is CASSEGSGANVLFF.

To note about this clone: Coverage ceases 3 residues before the CDR3 finishes, and the germline J gene fills in the end. The rearrangement joins TRBV7-3 to TRBJ2-5; D is possibly TRBD1 (5 bases). The germline CDR1 and CDR2 sequences are SGHTA and FQGTGA. This CDR3 comprises 14 residues. V was shortened by 1 base and J by 5 bases, with 11 bases between the two germline ends. The covered CDR3 bases are TGTGCCAGCAGCTTAAATGGGGCACGGGAGACC. Protein product: CASSLNGARET. The whole CDR3 region reads CASSLNGARETQYF.

As regards this clone: At one end, the junction sequence differs from germline, possibly due to a read error. The CDR3 end falls 3 residues outside the read, so it is completed with the germline J gene. The chain combines TRBV15 with TRBJ2-7; D not resolved. Germline V CDR1 and CDR2: LNHNV, YYDKDF (reference sequence). This CDR3 has 13 residues. CDR3 DNA, as far as it was read: TGTGCCACCAGCAGTGGGCCCTCCGACGAG. As protein: CATSSGPSDE. The whole CDR3 protein is CATSSGPSDEQYF.

Regarding this clone: The read terminates 3 residues before the CDR3 end, so the remaining end is supplied by the germline J gene. The rearrangement uses TRBV18 and TRBJ1-5; D gene uncertain. Trimming removed 0 bases at V and 9 bases at J, with 6 bases between. In germline, CDR1 is KGHSH, CDR2 LQKENI. This CDR3 comprises 12 residues. The sequenced part of the CDR3 DNA is TGTGCCAGCTCACCACCCGGGTTGCCC. Translated, it gives CASSPPGLP. The complete CDR3 sequence is CASSPPGLPQHF.

Details on this clone: The read falls 3 residues short of the CDR3 end, and the missing part is taken from the germline J gene. J is TRBJ2-4 and V is TRBV7-8; 10 nucleotides agree with TRBD1. CDR3 length equals 14 residues. In germline, CDR1 is SGHVS, CDR2 FQNEAQ. The CDR3 bases that were read are TGTGCCAGCAGCTCCGGACAGGGGGGTCAGCCT. It is translated as CASSSGQGGQP. The whole CDR3 protein is CASSSGQGGQPQYF.

The CDR3 loop reads CSARVSKTSTDTQYF. The CDR3 DNA, read in part, is TGCAGTGCTAGAGTCTCTAAAACCTCCACAGATACG. The chain uses TRBV20-1 and TRBJ2-3, with D unresolved. Read coverage stops 3 residues before the CDR3 terminus; the germline J gene supplies the remainder. V was clipped by 1 base and J by 2 bases, with 13 bases between them. Germline V CDR1 and CDR2: DFQATT, SNEGSKA (reference sequence). The CDR3 runs to 15 residues.

Regarding this clone: The read halts 3 residues ahead of the CDR3 end, with the missing end drawn from the germline J gene. The chain is built from TRBV5-5 and TRBJ1-3; D possibly corresponds to TRBD1 (5 bases). V lost 0 bases, J lost 4 bases, and 8 bases lay in between. Germline V gene lookup returns CDR1 SGHKS and CDR2 YYEKEE (reference sequence). The CDR3 loop spans 14 amino acids. CDR3 amino acids: CASSLEGSGNTIYF. CDR3 DNA, as far as it was read: TGTGCCAGCAGCTTGGAGGGGTCCGGAAACACC.

Points on this clone: Coverage ceases 3 residues before the CDR3 finishes, and the germline J gene fills in the end. The V gene is TRBV7-9, the J gene TRBJ1-6, with D possibly being TRBD1 (5 bases). In germline, CDR1 is SEHNR, CDR2 FQNEAQ (reference sequence). CDR3 length equals 13 residues. The V end was cut by 7 bases, the J end by 6 bases, with 10 bases between. This chain's CDR3 is CASTGGSNSPLHF. CDR3 DNA, as far as it was read: TGTGCCAGCACGGGGGGTTCTAATTCACCC.

A word on this clone: The read gets to within 3 residues of the CDR3 end, and the germline J gene fills in the rest. The chain joins TRBV10-3 to TRBJ1-2, with 8 bases aligning to TRBD1. CDR3 size: 13 residues. The V gene's germline CDR1 is ENHRY and CDR2 SYGVKD. Losses at the gene ends were 6 bases for V and 6 bases for J; bases not matched to a gene: 6. CDR3 DNA (partial): TGTGCCATCAGCCCGGACAGGGAGAATGGC. Its translation: CAISPDRENG. From start to end, the CDR3 is CAISPDRENGYTF.

With respect to this clone: The read is 3 residues too short to cover the CDR3 end, so that end is filled in from the germline J gene. The chain links TRBV28 to TRBJ2-5; a weak D match, TRBD1 (6 bases). The germline V and J ends were trimmed by 2 bases and 4 bases, with 17 bases remaining between them. This CDR3 is built from 16 residues. The V gene's germline CDR1 is MDHEN and CDR2 SYDVKM. The CDR3 loop reads CASSLIAGTRRETQYF. Incomplete CDR3 DNA: TGTGCCAGCAGTTTAATCGCCGGGACACGTCGAGAGACC.

A note on this clone: The read terminates 3 residues ahead of where the CDR3 ends, so the germline J gene completes it. The chain is built from TRBV2 and TRBJ1-1, with TRBD1 as a possible D gene (5 bases). Trimming removed 8 bases at V and 1 base at J, with 11 bases between. The CDR3 sequence is 13 residues long. The germline V gene has CDR1 SNHLY and CDR2 FYNNEI. The sequenced CDR3 bases are TGTGCCAGCGCTCGCCAGGGGAACACTGAA. Its translation: CASARQGNTE. The whole CDR3 sequence is CASARQGNTEAFF. The full variable domain, with the rest looked up from reference TRBV2 and TRBJ1-1, is EPEVTQTPSHQVTQMGQEVILRCVPISNHLYFYWYRQILGQKVEFLVSFYNNEISEKSEIFDDQFSVERPDGSNFTLKIRSTKLEDSAMYFCASARQGNTEAFFGQGTRLTVV.

This clone is labeled medium-sized (0.01 to 0.1%) based on frequency. The read stops 3 residues short of the end of the CDR3; the missing end is completed from the germline J gene. The chain has TRBV19 and TRBJ1-5; 9 nucleotides match TRBD1. The J segment lost 0 bases and the V segment lost 7 bases, leaving 4 bases of the junction unmatched. Germline CDR1 and CDR2: LNHDA and SQIVND (reference sequence). The CDR3 covers 15 residues. This chain's CDR3 is CASTGQGHSNQPQHF. The CDR3 DNA, read in part, is TGTGCCAGTACAGGACAGGGGCATAGCAATCAGCCC.

Comments on this clone: From the germline J gene comes the end of the CDR3, since the read stops 3 residues before it. The chain has TRBV5-6 and TRBJ2-3; perhaps TRBD2 as D (6 bases). This CDR3 is built from 15 residues. CDR1 SGHDT and CDR2 YYEEEE come from the germline V gene. The sequenced CDR3 bases are TGTGCCAGCAGCTTGAGTGCGGGGTTAAATCAGCCG. Translated: CASSLSAGLNQP. The whole CDR3 is CASSLSAGLNQPQYF.

Turning to this clone: The CDR3 end is not reached by the read, which stops 3 residues before it; the germline J gene fills it in. The chain couples TRBV20-1 to TRBJ2-5; 8 bases are a match to TRBD2. The CDR3 runs to 15 residues. Germline V CDR1 and CDR2: DFQATT, SNEGSKA (reference sequence). V lost 2 bases to trimming and J lost 5 bases; unmatched junction nucleotides: 10. Partial CDR3 DNA: TGCAGTGCTAGAAACCCCAAGCGGGAGTGGGAGACC. Its translation is CSARNPKREWET. The entire CDR3 is CSARNPKREWETQYF.

To note about this clone: The read gets to within 3 residues of the CDR3 end, and the germline J gene fills in the rest. V gene TRBV20-1 combines with J gene TRBJ2-7; D perhaps matches TRBD2 (6 bases). The CDR3 spans 14 residues. Germline assignment: CDR1 DFQATT and CDR2 SNEGSKA (reference sequence). The V and J ends lost 0 bases and 2 bases respectively, with 11 bases between them. The CDR3 spells CSAREAGNPYEQYF. The CDR3 bases that were read are TGCAGTGCTAGAGAGGCGGGAAACCCCTACGAG.

As concerns this clone: At one boundary the junction diverges from the germline segment, which might be a read error. The read stops 3 residues short of the end of the CDR3; the missing end is completed from the germline J gene. The J gene is TRBJ1-2, the V gene TRBV7-7, with D perhaps TRBD1 (6 bases). The CDR3 totals 13 residues. CDR1 and CDR2 from the germline V gene are SSHAT and FNYEAQ (reference sequence). The covered CDR3 bases are TGTGCTAGCAGCTTGGGACAATTTTACGAC. This encodes CASSLGQFYD. The entire CDR3 reads CASSLGQFYDYTF.

About this clone itself: The observed sequence ends 3 residues before the CDR3 terminus, with the missing tail filled in from the germline J gene. The chain combines TRBV7-9 with TRBJ1-2, with no clear D. CDR3 length: 12 residues. Germline V CDR1 and CDR2: SEHNR, FQNEAQ (reference sequence). CDR3 bases read: TGTGCCAGCAGCCCCACTAGCGCCGAC. This sequence encodes CASSPTSAD. The whole CDR3 is CASSPTSADYTF.

On this clone itself: The read comes to an end 3 residues before the CDR3 does, leaving the germline J gene to fill in the end. The gene calls are TRBV11-2 and TRBJ2-2, with TRBD2 identical over 8 bases. Germline trimming cut 8 bases from V and 3 bases from J; bases unmatched to any gene: 5. CDR1 and CDR2 from the germline V gene are SGHAT and FQNNGV. This CDR3 spans 14 amino acids. The chain's CDR3 is CASSEREYTGELFF. Incomplete CDR3 DNA: TGTGCCAGCTCGGAGCGGGAGTACACCGGGGAG. Drawing the rest from reference TRBV11-2 and TRBJ2-2, the complete variable domain is EAGVAQSPRYKIIEKRQSVAFWCNPISGHATLYWYQQILGQGPKLLIQFQNNGVVDDSQLPKDRFSAERLKGVDSTLKIQPAKLEDSAVYLCASSEREYTGELFFGEGSRLTVL.

In the case of this clone: The read gets to within 3 residues of the CDR3 end, and the germline J gene fills in the rest. The chain recombines TRBV5-4 with TRBJ1-4; 7 bases match TRBD1. The CDR3 loop spans 14 amino acids. Germline CDR1 reads SGHNT; CDR2 reads YYREEE (reference sequence). The CDR3 sequence is CASRGQRPGSPLFF. CDR3 DNA, as far as it was read: TGTGCCAGCAGGGGACAGCGCCCCGGTTCACCA.

As regards this clone: The read finishes 3 residues shy of the CDR3 end, and the germline J gene is used to complete it. The J gene is TRBJ2-4, the V gene TRBV30; possibly TRBD1 for D (6 bases). Germline CDR1 GTSNPN, CDR2 SVGIG (reference sequence). CDR3 size: 15 residues. Incomplete CDR3 DNA: TGTGCCTGGAGTGTACCGGGGTCAGGGGCGAGAGGT. This gives the protein CAWSVPGSGARG. In full, the CDR3 reads CAWSVPGSGARGQYF.

About this clone: From the germline J gene comes the end of the CDR3, since the read stops 3 residues before it. The chain uses TRBV12-3 or TRBV12-4 and TRBJ2-5; D gene ambiguous. This CDR3 comprises 10 residues. With 11 bases removed from V and 5 bases from J, the gap between germline ends came to 9 bases. The CDR3 sequence is CALPLETQYF. CDR3 DNA (partial): TGTGCCCTCCCCCTCGAGACC.

Judged by frequency, this clone is medium-sized (0.01 to 0.1%). The missing CDR3 end, 3 residues past where the read stops, is filled in from the germline J gene. The V call is TRBV2, the J call TRBJ2-3; D possibly corresponds to TRBD1 (6 bases). Germline assignment: CDR1 SNHLY and CDR2 FYNNEI. Trimming stripped 5 bases from V and 4 bases from J, with 10 bases between. There are 13 residues in the CDR3. The DNA read from the CDR3 is TGTGCCAGCAGTCAACAGGGATCAGATACG. Its translation: CASSQQGSDT. In full, the CDR3 reads CASSQQGSDTQYF. Drawing the rest from reference TRBV2 and TRBJ2-3, the complete variable domain is EPEVTQTPSHQVTQMGQEVILRCVPISNHLYFYWYRQILGQKVEFLVSFYNNEISEKSEIFDDQFSVERPDGSNFTLKIRSTKLEDSAMYFCASSQQGSDTQYFGPGTRLTVL.

Concerning this clone: From the germline J gene comes the end of the CDR3, since the read stops 3 residues before it. The chain combines TRBV5-1 with TRBJ1-2, with D tentatively TRBD1 (6 bases). The CDR3 runs to 14 residues. In germline, CDR1 is SGHRS, CDR2 YFSETQ. Trimming cost V 0 bases and J 2 bases, with 8 bases left between them. CDR3 sequence: CASSLDGTNYGYTF. The DNA read from the CDR3 is TGCGCCAGCAGCTTGGATGGGACAAACTATGGC.

Remarks on this clone: The CDR3 goes on 3 residues after the read ends, and that part is filled in from the germline J gene. The V and J genes are TRBV20-1 and TRBJ2-1, with 8 bases that match TRBD1. This CDR3 region has 13 residues. The germline V gene encodes CDR1 DFQATT and CDR2 SNEGSKA (reference sequence). V was pared by 6 bases and J by 9 bases, with 10 bases of the junction left unmatched. The CDR3 loop reads CSATRPQGGEQFF. The sequenced CDR3 bases are TGCAGTGCCACTCGTCCACAGGGGGGTGAG.

Worth noting for this clone: The observed sequence ends 3 residues before the CDR3 terminus, with the missing tail filled in from the germline J gene. The J gene is TRBJ1-4, the V gene TRBV5-1, with TRBD1 identical over 9 bases. CDR1 is SGHRS and CDR2 is YFSETQ in the germline V gene. V was pared by 4 bases and J by 6 bases, with 10 bases of the junction left unmatched. The CDR3 runs 16 residues. The CDR3 loop reads CASSQGQGSRYEKLFF. CDR3 DNA, as far as it was read: TGCGCCAGCAGCCAGGGACAGGGATCGAGGTATGAAAAA.

Comments on this clone: The CDR3 end lies 3 residues beyond the end of the read and is filled in from the germline J gene. The genes are TRBV9 and TRBJ2-7; possibly TRBD1 for D (5 bases). Trimming took 4 bases from V and 2 from J, leaving 10 bases between them. The CDR3 spans 13 residues. CDR1 is SGDLS, CDR2 YYNGEE, per germline. CDR3 in amino acids: CASSSGHPYEQYF. Incomplete CDR3 DNA: TGTGCCAGCAGCTCAGGACATCCCTACGAG.